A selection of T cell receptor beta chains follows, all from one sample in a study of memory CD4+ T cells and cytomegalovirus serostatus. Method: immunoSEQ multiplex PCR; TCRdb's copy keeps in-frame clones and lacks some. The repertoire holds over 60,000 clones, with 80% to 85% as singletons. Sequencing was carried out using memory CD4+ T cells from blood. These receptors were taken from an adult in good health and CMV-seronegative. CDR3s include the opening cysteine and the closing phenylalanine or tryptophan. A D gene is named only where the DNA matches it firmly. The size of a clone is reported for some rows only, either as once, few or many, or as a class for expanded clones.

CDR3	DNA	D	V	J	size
CASSLNWGSYGYTF	TGTGCCAGCAGTTTAAATTGGGGGTCCTATGGCTACACCTTC	-	TRBV27	TRBJ1-2	-
CASSQGEGTDTQYF	TGTGCCAGCAGCCAGGGGGAAGGCACAGATACGCAGTATTTT	-	TRBV4-2	TRBJ2-3	-
CASSLLQAGGELFF	TGTGCCAGCAGTCTCCTGCAAGCTGGCGGGGAGCTGTTTTTT	-	TRBV7-9	TRBJ2-2	-
CASSLRTSGTTDTQYF	TGCGCCAGCAGCTTACGGACTAGCGGGACAACAGATACGCAGTATTTT	TRBD2	TRBV5-1	TRBJ2-3	-
CASSGGTGENQPQHF	TGCGCCAGCAGCGGCGGGACAGGGGAGAATCAGCCCCAGCATTTT	TRBD1	TRBV4-1	TRBJ1-5	-
CASSLEPGSNEQFF	TGCGCCAGCAGCTTGGAGCCCGGGTCCAATGAGCAGTTCTTC	-	TRBV5-1	TRBJ2-1	-
CASRGGGRNEQFF	TGTGCCAGCAGAGGAGGGGGCCGAAATGAGCAGTTCTTC	-	TRBV19	TRBJ2-1	-
CASSWDRGHTEAFF	TGTGCCAGCAGCTGGGACAGGGGGCACACTGAAGCTTTCTTT	TRBD1	TRBV7-6	TRBJ1-1	-
CASGDGGYEQYF	TGTGCCAGCGGGGACGGAGGCTACGAGCAGTACTTC	-	TRBV19	TRBJ2-7	-
CASSLRRPPGTGELFF	TGTGCCAGCAGCTTAAGGCGCCCGCCGGGGACCGGGGAGCTGTTTTTT	-	TRBV11-3	TRBJ2-2	-
CASSQDLGGGGYGYTF	TGCGCCAGCAGCCAAGATCTCGGAGGGGGCGGCTATGGCTACACCTTC	TRBD1	TRBV4-1	TRBJ1-2	once
CAWARQGALTDTQYF	TGTGCCTGGGCAAGACAGGGGGCGCTCACAGATACGCAGTATTTT	TRBD1	TRBV30	TRBJ2-3	-
CASAGPGYYEQYF	TGTGCCAGCGCGGGTCCGGGGTACTACGAGCAGTACTTC	-	TRBV19	TRBJ2-7	-
CASSLPWEETQYF	TGTGCCAGCAGCTTGCCCTGGGAAGAGACCCAGTACTTC	-	TRBV5-8	TRBJ2-5	-
CASSYAGTGGTEAFF	TGTGCCAGCAGTTACGCCGGGACAGGGGGCACTGAAGCTTTCTTT	TRBD1	TRBV6-5	TRBJ1-1	-
CASSRQKNTGELFF	TGTGCCAGCAGTCGGCAGAAGAACACCGGGGAGCTGTTTTTT	-	TRBV6-5	TRBJ2-2	-
CASSRTSGETQYF	TGTGCCAGCAGCCGGACTAGCGGAGAGACCCAGTACTTC	TRBD2	TRBV5-6	TRBJ2-5	-
CASSQDEWAREGTEAFF	TGTGCCAGCAGCCAAGACGAGTGGGCCAGGGAGGGAACTGAAGCTTTCTTT	-	TRBV4-2	TRBJ1-1	-
CASSSGTGSGANVLTF	TGTGCCAGCAGCTCGGGGACAGGTTCTGGGGCCAACGTCCTGACTTTC	TRBD1	TRBV7-3	TRBJ2-6	-
CASSDREQSPLHF	TGTGCCAGCAGCGACAGGGAACAGTCACCCCTCCACTTT	TRBD1	TRBV6-1	TRBJ1-6	-
CASSLADRGSGELFF	TGTGCCAGCAGCTTAGCGGACAGGGGTAGCGGGGAGCTGTTTTTT	TRBD1	TRBV7-8	TRBJ2-2	-
CASRQGAGANVLTF	TGTGCCAGCAGACAGGGGGCTGGGGCCAACGTCCTGACTTTC	TRBD1	TRBV28	TRBJ2-6	-
CASSQQGHQPQHF	TGTGCCAGCAGTCAACAGGGCCATCAGCCCCAGCATTTT	-	TRBV6-6	TRBJ1-5	-
CASSLTGSNEKLFF	TGTGCCAGCAGCTTGACAGGGTCTAATGAAAAACTGTTTTTT	-	TRBV5-6	TRBJ1-4	-
CASSLVVGGDEQYF	TGTGCCAGCAGCTTGGTTGTAGGAGGGGACGAGCAGTACTTC	-	TRBV5-6	TRBJ2-7	-
CASSFNAGGNQPQHF	TGTGCCAGCAGCTTCAATGCGGGAGGGAATCAGCCCCAGCATTTT	-	TRBV7-6	TRBJ1-5	-
CASSNGDGSGYTF	TGTGCCAGTAGTAATGGGGACGGGAGTGGCTACACCTTC	-	TRBV19	TRBJ1-2	-
CAWTGASEAFF	TGTGCCTGGACGGGGGCAAGTGAAGCTTTCTTT	-	TRBV30	TRBJ1-1	-
CAISESSGGYTF	TGTGCCATCAGTGAGTCGTCCGGTGGCTACACCTTC	-	TRBV10-3	TRBJ1-2	-
CASGLVGTPNEQFF	TGTGCTAGTGGTTTGGTAGGGACGCCCAATGAGCAGTTCTTC	-	TRBV12-5	TRBJ2-1	-
CASSLYRRGGYTF	TGTGCCAGCAGCTTGTACCGACGAGGTGGCTACACCTTC	-	TRBV5-6	TRBJ1-2	-
CASRRLGPGRNEQFF	TGTGCCAGTAGAAGGCTGGGTCCAGGGCGTAATGAGCAGTTCTTC	-	TRBV19	TRBJ2-1	-
CASMTGVGTGELFF	TGTGCCAGCATGACAGGGGTAGGGACCGGGGAGCTGTTTTTT	TRBD1	TRBV2	TRBJ2-2	-
CSVAGETQYF	TGCAGTGTTGCAGGAGAGACCCAGTACTTC	-	TRBV20-1	TRBJ2-5	-
CASSDAPTGIGITGELFF	TGTGCCAGCAGTGACGCCCCCACAGGGATTGGCATCACCGGGGAGCTGTTTTTT	-	TRBV6-1	TRBJ2-2	-
CASSSGSGTVNEKLFF	TGCGCCAGCAGCTCCGGTTCCGGGACAGTGAATGAAAAACTGTTTTTT	TRBD1	TRBV5-1	TRBJ1-4	-
CASSPDRGETQYF	TGTGCCAGCAGCCCAGACAGGGGAGAGACCCAGTACTTC	TRBD1	TRBV7-7	TRBJ2-5	few
CASSPRDSTQTQYF	TGTGCCAGCTCACCACGGGACAGTACGCAGACCCAGTACTTC	TRBD1	TRBV18	TRBJ2-5	-
CAFTGTSGGHSTDTQYF	TGTGCCTTTACCGGGACTAGCGGGGGTCATAGCACAGATACGCAGTATTTT	TRBD2	TRBV30	TRBJ2-3	-
CASSLEGGSYNSPLHF	TGTGCCAGCAGCTTGGAAGGGGGCTCCTATAATTCACCCCTCCACTTT	-	TRBV5-5	TRBJ1-6	-
CASGNRDSFRGEAFF	TGTGCCAGCGGGAACCGGGACTCCTTTCGTGGTGAAGCTTTCTTT	-	TRBV6-6	TRBJ1-1	-
CASSLGPSRSRAADTQYF	TGTGCCAGCAGTTTAGGGCCGTCTAGGTCCCGAGCGGCAGATACGCAGTATTTT	-	TRBV27	TRBJ2-3	-
CASSLGGVGGSYEQYF	TGTGCCAGCAGCTTAGGGGGGGTAGGGGGCTCCTACGAGCAGTACTTC	-	TRBV7-8	TRBJ2-7	-
CASTGRGGAGQPQHF	TGTGCCAGTACCGGCAGGGGGGGCGCGGGGCAGCCCCAGCATTTT	TRBD1	TRBV19	TRBJ1-5	-
CASSEGGTEAFF	TGCGCCAGCAGCGAAGGGGGGACTGAAGCTTTCTTT	-	TRBV5-1	TRBJ1-1	few
CASSIQGWTGELFF	TGTGCCAGTAGTATCCAGGGTTGGACCGGGGAGCTGTTTTTT	-	TRBV19	TRBJ2-2	many
CASSPLPPSTGGTNTEAFF	TGTGCCAGCTCACCACTCCCTCCCTCCACTGGGGGGACGAACACTGAAGCTTTCTTT	-	TRBV18	TRBJ1-1	medium-sized
CASSSQRYNEQFF	TGTGCCAGCAGCTCCCAACGTTATAATGAGCAGTTCTTC	-	TRBV7-2	TRBJ2-1	-
CASSPPGQGMFASQGYTF	TGCGCCAGCAGCCCCCCGGGACAGGGAATGTTTGCAAGTCAAGGCTACACCTTC	TRBD1	TRBV10-2	TRBJ1-2	-
CTSSQDVAEISYEQYF	TGCACCAGCAGCCAAGATGTAGCAGAGATTTCCTACGAGCAGTACTTC	-	TRBV1	TRBJ2-7	-
CASTLEWQANTEAFF	TGTGCCAGCACCCTGGAATGGCAGGCGAACACTGAAGCTTTCTTT	-	TRBV5-4	TRBJ1-1	-
CASRDPGQGSDTQYF	TGTGCCAGTAGAGACCCGGGACAGGGATCAGATACGCAGTATTTT	TRBD1	TRBV19	TRBJ2-3	-
CASSLTGVQQYF	TGTGCCAGCAGCTTAACGGGGGTCCAGCAGTACTTC	-	TRBV11-1	TRBJ2-7	-
CASSGRPGGASGELFF	TGTGCCAGCAGTGGCCGGCCAGGGGGCGCGTCCGGGGAGCTGTTTTTT	TRBD1	TRBV2	TRBJ2-2	-